This T cell receptor beta chain appears in the sequencing data of a study of regulatory and conventional T cells in breast cancer. This clonotype has more than one count but fewer than ten. Trimming pared 3 bases from V and 2 bases from J, leaving 5 bases between. The CDR3 is 12 residues long. The germline CDR1 and CDR2 sequences are SGHRS and YFSETQ. TCRdb re-called the PCR reads with MiXCR, one entry per CDR3 protein. This sample has some 16,000 distinct CDR3 sequences, with approximately 29% found just once. This TCR derives from a female donor in good health. Material for sequencing was conventional T cells from blood. This rearrangement joins TRBV5-1 to TRBJ2-5; D is ambiguous. Written as DNA, the CDR3 is TGCGCCAGCAGCTCCGGACAAGAGACCCAGTACTTC. Its translation: CASSSGQETQYF.